The clone carrying this T cell receptor beta chain occurred a few times. The CDR3 runs 14 residues. Germline assignment: CDR1 SQVTM and CDR2 ANQGSEA. The ends lost 5 bases at V and 3 bases at J; junction bases unmatched: 4. The use of a sample-barcoded 5' primer and a J-beta primer mix characterized a second PCR of about 6 to 12 cycles. TCRdb re-called the 5' RACE reads through MiXCR, storing one row per CDR3 protein. The sample contains about a million distinct CDR3 sequences, 45% to 60% of which appear only once. This entry belongs to a study of blood T cells in healthy people across ages. This TCR derives from a woman aged 60-70 years in good health. The rearrangement joins TRBV29-1 to TRBJ2-3, with TRBD2 matching over 11 bases. The sequencing sample was made of blood. In DNA form, the CDR3 reads TGCAGCGTTTCTATAGCGGGAGGGACAGATACGCAGTATTTT. It yields the protein CSVSIAGGTDTQYF.